This TCR beta chain was observed in a study of T and B cells in COVID-19 patients. Study-wide background: Blood was sampled from COVID-19 patients who were either actively infected or recovered. At median age approximately 30 years, recovered patients were younger than active-infection patients at 67. Study results and caveats: Patients with COVID-19 reportedly showed strongly skewed T cell receptor beta variable and joining gene usage. Highly clonal in active COVID-19, TRB repertoires exceeded healthy-donor diversity and richness at recovery.

Each TRB amplification used roughly 220-550 ng of genomic DNA from blood. TRB rearrangements were amplified by multiplex PCR with BIOMED2 TRB-A/B primers. TCRdb itself ran the multiplex PCR reads through MiXCR, one entry per CDR3 protein. The repertoire holds thousands of distinct CDR3 sequences, around 26% seen once, with around 11% in the top ten. This clonotype is medium-sized by share. As yet, its antigen is unknown. The CDR3 spans 18 residues. Trimming at V came to 4 bases and at J to 4 bases, leaving 12 bases not matched to a gene. The germline V gene encodes CDR1 MNHEY and CDR2 SVGEGT. The rearrangement links TRBV6-2 or TRBV6-3 to TRBJ2-3; 12 bases agree with TRBD2. The origin of this receptor is a human donor with active COVID-19. The sequencing input was blood. CDR3 in DNA: TGTGCCAGCAGTTGGCCTAGCGGGAGGGCCTGGTCGGCAGATACGCAGTATTTT. Translating gives CASSWPSGRAWSADTQYF.